A selection of T cell receptor beta chains follows, all from one sample in a study of T-cell reconstitution after alpha-beta-depleted transplantation in children. In TCRdb, the PCR reads were re-called with MiXCR into one record per CDR3 protein. The profile shows roughly 400,000 distinct CDR3 sequences, roughly 22% of them singletons. Specimen: PBMCs from the stem cell graft donor, collected from the stem cell graft. The receptors shown here come from a human donor who donated a stem cell graft to a child with acute myeloid leukemia. The conserved cysteine and the conserved F or W are not part of the CDR3 here. Fields, in order: V gene, J gene, CDR3 length, CDR3 protein.

>TRBV7-3|TRBJ1-1|13
ASSLNGQGSTEAF
>TRBV7-9|TRBJ1-6|10
ASSPQQDYLH
>TRBV4-1|TRBJ2-3|13
ASSQTSGYTDTQY
>TRBV19|TRBJ2-7|13
ASSIDGIGDYEQY
>TRBV13|TRBJ1-1|11
ASSQYSGTEAF
>TRBV28|TRBJ2-1|13
ASSFEGVGNNEQF
>TRBV4-1|TRBJ2-7|13
ASSQKVYGSYEQY
>TRBV5-1|TRBJ2-1|11
ASDFGSNNEQF
>TRBV20-1|TRBJ2-1|19
SASREITGTLTLRSYNEQF
>TRBV5-1|TRBJ2-5|9
ASMERETQY
>TRBV29-1|TRBJ1-1|11
SVEVRGNTEAF
>TRBV28|TRBJ2-7|15
ASRTLQGAAPSGEQY
>TRBV20-1|TRBJ2-1|12
SAFPTGGYNEQF
>TRBV9|TRBJ2-7|13
ASSVGALAGGEQY
>TRBV6-1|TRBJ2-1|13
ASSKGTGGLNEQF
>TRBV9|TRBJ2-7|15
ASSVGLGGSVTYEQY